The source of this T cell receptor beta chain is a study of T cells in Graves' hyperthyroidism and ophthalmopathy. CDR3 length: 15 residues. V trimming: 4 bases; J trimming: 4 bases; junction bases outside the gene matches: 4. Germline CDR1 reads SGHVS; CDR2 reads FQNEAQ. General study points: A model using 13 V-J features told ophthalmopathy apart from stable hyperthyroidism.

The source material, RNA transcripts, was used to amplify TCR beta CDR3 regions. A first-round RT-PCR of the TCR CDR3 used the HTBI primer set. TCRdb itself ran the multiplex PCR reads through MiXCR, one entry per CDR3 protein. The sample lists some 300,000 distinct CDR3 sequences, roughly a fifth occurring once. Ten or more counts support this clonotype. What it binds is unknown. Material for sequencing was blood. The clonotype was recovered from a man between 50 and 59 years old with Graves' ophthalmopathy. This chain uses TRBV7-8 with TRBJ2-5; 12 bases are shared with TRBD2. The CDR3 loop reads CASSSTSGRVETQYF. CDR3 DNA sequence: TGTGCCAGCAGCTCGACTAGCGGGAGAGTAGAGACCCAGTACTTC.